The rows below give T cell receptor beta chains drawn from one sample of a study of T cell repertoires in cytomegalovirus infection. TCRdb used MiXCR to reprocess the reads, holding one entry per CDR3 protein. Of over 150,000 distinct CDR3 sequences in the sample, about a sixth were seen once. The sample was CD8+ T cells from PBMCs. The receptors here all came from a human donor in good health (CMV status not recorded). Some clones in this sample may be carry-over from other donors' samples. The CDR3 runs from the conserved cysteine through the conserved F or W. The D gene is left open where the match is weak. For some rows the clone size is stated as once, few or many, or as a class when expanded; others skip it.

D	size	J	V	length	CDR3	DNA
-	few	TRBJ2-5	TRBV12-3/TRBV12-4	14	CASSLPDGRETQYF	TGTGCCAGCAGTTTACCGGACGGACGAGAGACCCAGTACTTC
-	-	TRBJ2-5	TRBV27	15	CASSFHGRPQETQYF	TGTGCCAGCAGTTTCCACGGCAGGCCCCAAGAGACCCAGTACTTC
-	few	TRBJ1-1	TRBV6-2/TRBV6-3	14	CASSSSGYVTEAFF	TGTGCCAGCAGCTCTTCAGGTTATGTCACTGAAGCTTTCTTT
-	-	TRBJ2-3	TRBV6-2/TRBV6-3	15	CASSYAFSETDTQYF	TGTGCCAGCAGTTACGCTTTTTCCGAGACAGATACGCAGTATTTT
-	few	TRBJ2-2	TRBV2	12	CASIEDTGELFF	TGTGCCAGCATAGAGGACACCGGGGAGCTGTTTTTT
-	few	TRBJ2-1	TRBV2	14	CASSEGPKPSEQFF	TGTGCCAGCAGTGAAGGTCCGAAGCCTTCCGAGCAGTTCTTC
-	few	TRBJ2-7	TRBV4-1	16	CASSYRGTEDPYEQYF	TGCGCCAGCAGCTACCGAGGGACTGAGGATCCCTACGAGCAGTACTTC
TRBD1	few	TRBJ2-5	TRBV29-1	13	CSAITGVEQTQYF	TGCAGCGCGATCACAGGGGTAGAGCAGACCCAGTACTTC
-	-	TRBJ1-1	TRBV6-5	13	CASSPRENTEAFF	TGTGCCAGCAGTCCCCGAGAGAACACTGAAGCTTTCTTT
TRBD1	-	TRBJ2-6	TRBV6-5	18	CASSLWTGGVSGANVLTF	TGTGCCAGCAGTCTATGGACAGGGGGCGTATCTGGGGCCAACGTCCTGACTTTC
TRBD1	few	TRBJ2-2	TRBV7-9	16	CASSFFDRADTGELFF	TGTGCCAGCAGCTTCTTCGACAGGGCCGACACCGGGGAGCTGTTTTTT
-	-	TRBJ1-5	TRBV10-3	13	CAIRDSSNQPQHF	TGTGCCATCAGGGACAGCTCTAATCAGCCCCAGCATTTT
TRBD1	few	TRBJ2-6	TRBV6-2/TRBV6-3	18	CASSSPWTGGTGANVLTF	TGTGCCAGCAGTTCCCCTTGGACAGGGGGGACTGGGGCCAACGTCCTGACTTTC
-	-	TRBJ2-3	TRBV28	14	CASSGQGDTDTQYF	TGTGCCAGCTCGGGGCAGGGCGACACAGATACGCAGTATTTT
-	-	TRBJ1-2	TRBV7-9	14	CASSFGSANYGYTF	TGTGCCAGCAGCTTTGGGAGCGCTAACTATGGCTACACCTTC
TRBD1	-	TRBJ1-2	TRBV7-6	15	CASSRGTGTNYGYTF	TGTGCCAGCAGCCGTGGGACAGGGACTAACTATGGCTACACCTTC
-	many	TRBJ1-1	TRBV12-3/TRBV12-4	13	CASRGPGLTEAFF	TGTGCCAGCAGGGGCCCGGGGCTCACTGAAGCTTTCTTT
-	-	TRBJ2-5	TRBV7-6	13	CASSWLQGETQYF	TGTGCCAGCAGCTGGCTGCAGGGAGAGACCCAGTACTTC
TRBD2	-	TRBJ2-3	TRBV2	16	CASSLLAGRSTDTQYF	TGTGCCAGCAGTTTACTAGCGGGGAGGAGCACAGATACGCAGTATTTT
TRBD1	-	TRBJ1-1	TRBV7-9	14	CASSSRDRVTEAFF	TGTGCCAGCAGCTCCCGGGACAGGGTAACTGAAGCTTTCTTT
-	few	TRBJ2-7	TRBV12-3/TRBV12-4	15	CASSLEGGPRAEQYF	TGTGCCAGCAGTTTAGAAGGAGGGCCGCGGGCGGAGCAGTACTTC
TRBD1	-	TRBJ2-3	TRBV5-6	14	CASSSQGATDTQYF	TGTGCCAGCAGCTCACAGGGGGCAACAGATACGCAGTATTTT
-	few	TRBJ1-1	TRBV7-6	15	CASSLVEGANTEAFF	TGTGCCAGCAGCTTAGTGGAAGGGGCGAACACTGAAGCTTTCTTT
-	-	TRBJ1-1	TRBV7-9	15	CASSLGEGGFTEAFF	TGTGCCAGCAGCTTAGGGGAGGGGGGCTTCACTGAAGCTTTCTTT
TRBD1	few	TRBJ2-7	TRBV4-1	15	CASSQTRDRFYEQYF	TGCGCCAGCAGCCAGACCCGGGACAGATTCTACGAGCAGTACTTC
-	few	TRBJ2-7	TRBV12-3/TRBV12-4	13	CASSPQGRYEQYF	TGTGCCAGCAGTCCGCAGGGGCGGTACGAGCAGTACTTC
TRBD2	few	TRBJ2-1	TRBV20-1	16	CSARDGSGGSHNEQFF	TGCAGTGCTAGAGATGGGAGCGGGGGGTCTCACAATGAGCAGTTCTTC
TRBD1	-	TRBJ1-1	TRBV11-2	12	CASSDRVTEAFF	TGTGCCAGCAGCGACAGGGTCACTGAAGCTTTCTTT
-	few	TRBJ2-3	TRBV12-3/TRBV12-4	16	CASSALSGGHTDTQYF	TGTGCCAGCAGTGCCTTATCTGGCGGCCATACAGATACGCAGTATTTT
-	many	TRBJ2-7	TRBV28	13	CASTEGSSYEQYF	TGTGCCAGCACAGAAGGGAGCTCCTACGAGCAGTACTTC
TRBD1	many	TRBJ2-1	TRBV7-8	15	CASSPGQGSYNEQFF	TGTGCCAGCAGCCCGGGACAGGGAAGCTACAATGAGCAGTTCTTC
TRBD1	-	TRBJ1-2	TRBV20-1	17	CSARDGDRGLLLGGYTF	TGCAGTGCTAGAGATGGGGACAGGGGACTATTATTAGGTGGCTACACCTTC
-	-	TRBJ2-1	TRBV7-6	15	CASSLEAGFGDEQFF	TGTGCCAGCAGCTTAGAGGCAGGGTTTGGTGATGAGCAGTTCTTC
-	-	TRBJ2-7	TRBV2	14	CASSEKPGPYEQYF	TGTGCCAGCAGTGAAAAGCCCGGTCCCTACGAGCAGTACTTC
-	-	TRBJ2-7	TRBV7-2	13	CASSDPHSYEQYF	TGTGCCAGCAGCGACCCCCACTCCTACGAGCAGTACTTC
TRBD2	-	TRBJ2-1	TRBV28	15	CASSVAGGSYNEQFF	TGTGCCAGCAGTGTAGCGGGGGGTTCCTACAATGAGCAGTTCTTC
-	few	TRBJ2-7	TRBV7-6	15	CASSLESGITWEQYF	TGTGCCAGCAGCTTAGAGTCAGGGATCACTTGGGAGCAGTACTTC
-	few	TRBJ1-2	TRBV28	16	CASSFTAGQVNYGYTF	TGTGCCAGCAGTTTTACCGCCGGCCAGGTTAACTATGGCTACACCTTC
TRBD1	-	TRBJ1-1	TRBV7-9	15	CASSSPDRGSVEAFF	TGTGCCAGCAGCTCTCCTGACAGGGGGTCGGTTGAAGCTTTCTTT
-	-	TRBJ1-1	TRBV28	13	CASSLQGSPEAFF	TGTGCCAGCAGTTTACAGGGGAGCCCTGAAGCTTTCTTT
-	-	TRBJ2-3	TRBV20-1	14	CSARDLREADTQYF	TGCAGTGCTAGAGATCTTAGGGAGGCAGATACGCAGTATTTT
-	few	TRBJ2-5	TRBV7-8	13	CASREEGWETQYF	TGTGCCAGCAGAGAGGAGGGCTGGGAGACCCAGTACTTC
-	-	TRBJ2-7	TRBV28	11	CASSPHYEQYF	TGTGCCAGCAGTCCCCATTACGAGCAGTACTTC
TRBD2	few	TRBJ2-1	TRBV7-9	17	CASSSPLAGAASNEQFF	TGTGCCAGCAGTTCCCCCCTAGCGGGGGCCGCCTCCAATGAGCAGTTCTTC
-	few	TRBJ2-7	TRBV7-9	12	CASSYTGYEQYF	TGTGCCAGCAGCTACACAGGGTACGAGCAGTACTTC